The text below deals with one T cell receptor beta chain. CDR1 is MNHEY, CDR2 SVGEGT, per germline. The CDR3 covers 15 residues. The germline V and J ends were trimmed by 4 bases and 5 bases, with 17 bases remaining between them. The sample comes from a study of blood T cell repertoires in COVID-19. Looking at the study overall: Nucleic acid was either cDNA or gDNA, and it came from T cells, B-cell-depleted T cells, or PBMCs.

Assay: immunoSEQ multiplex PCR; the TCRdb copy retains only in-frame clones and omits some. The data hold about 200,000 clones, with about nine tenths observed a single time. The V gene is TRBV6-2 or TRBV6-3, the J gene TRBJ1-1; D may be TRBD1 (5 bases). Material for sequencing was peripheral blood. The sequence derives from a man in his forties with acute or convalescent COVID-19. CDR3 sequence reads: CASSSPRVGKTEAFF. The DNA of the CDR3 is TGTGCCAGCAGTTCGCCCAGGGTGGGAAAAACTGAAGCTTTCTTT.